One and the same sample provided the 21 T cell receptor beta chains below, sequenced in a study of T-cell memory formation after mild COVID-19. TCRdb re-called the 5' RACE reads with MiXCR, one entry per CDR3 protein. Of hundreds of thousands of distinct CDR3 sequences in the sample, around 17% were seen once. The material sequenced was PBMCs or a T cell subset sorted from them (not recorded which). Source of these receptors: a man aged 18 to 29 who had mild COVID-19 (a few samples of this study predate the infection). Cell type and time point are not known.

This clonotype came up a few times. This chain joins TRBV6-5 and TRBJ2-3; perhaps D is TRBD1 or TRBD2 (5 bases each). The CDR3 runs to 14 residues. V was shortened by 6 bases and J by 3 bases, with 13 bases between the two germline ends. Germline V gives CDR1 MNHEY, CDR2 SVGAGI. Here the CDR3 reads CASRDGAMTDTQYF. CDR3 DNA: TGTGCCAGCAGGGACGGGGCCATGACAGATACGCAGTATTTT.

This clonotype has only a few counts. The chain carries TRBV7-3 and TRBJ1-2, with TRBD1 matching 7 bases. Germline assignment: CDR1 SGHTA and CDR2 FQGTGA. The CDR3 is 14 amino acids. The ends lost 5 bases at V and 1 base at J; junction bases unmatched: 4. The CDR3 region has the DNA TGTGCCAGCAGCGGAGGACAGGATAACTATGGCTACACCTTC. This codes for CASSGGQDNYGYTF. The full variable domain, in which reference TRBV7-3 and TRBJ1-2 provide the parts outside the CDR3, is GAGVSQTPSNKVTEKGKYVELRCDPISGHTALYWYRQSLGQGPEFLIYFQGTGAADDSGLPNDRFFAVRPEGSVSTLKIQRTERGDSAVYLCASSGGQDNYGYTFGSGTRLTVV.

This clonotype was seen a handful of times. The V and J genes are TRBV6-2 or TRBV6-3 and TRBJ2-2, with no clear D. Between the trimmed V and J ends, which lost 2 bases and 6 bases, there was a span of 13 bases. In germline, CDR1 is MNHEY, CDR2 SVGEGT. The CDR3 totals 15 residues. For the CDR3, the DNA is TGTGCCAGCAGTTACCCCCTGGCCGGATCCGGGGAGCTGTTTTTT. As protein: CASSYPLAGSGELFF.

Written as DNA, the CDR3 is TGTGCCAGCAGTTCCGACCCCGGACAGGGCGACTCACCCCTCCACTTT. This encodes CASSSDPGQGDSPLHF. The V and J genes are TRBV6-5 and TRBJ1-6; 8 bases agree with TRBD1. Germline CDR1 is MNHEY and CDR2 is SVGAGI. The CDR3 runs 16 residues. V shed 4 bases and J 10 bases; nucleotides not matched to a gene: 12.

Ten or more counts support this clonotype. The chain joins TRBV7-2 to TRBJ2-5, with D uncertain. Between the trimmed V and J ends, which lost 3 bases and 1 base, there was a span of 9 bases. The V gene's germline CDR1 is SGHTA and CDR2 FQGNSA. The CDR3 has 14 residues. DNA of the CDR3: TGTGCCAGCAGCTTCGGTGGGGTCCAAGAGACCCAGTACTTC. It codes for CASSFGGVQETQYF.

This clonotype was recorded a few times. The V gene is TRBV10-3, the J gene TRBJ1-5; a weak D match, TRBD1 (6 bases). CDR1 and CDR2 from the germline V gene are ENHRY and SYGVKD. This CDR3 is built from 13 residues. Trimming stripped 5 bases from V and 5 bases from J, with 10 bases between. The CDR3 DNA follows: TGTGCCATCAGTTACAGGGAACATCAGCCCCAGCATTTT. Translating it yields CAISYREHQPQHF.

This rearrangement joins TRBV20-1 to TRBJ1-4; D ambiguous. Germline V gene lookup returns CDR1 DFQATT and CDR2 SNEGSKA (reference sequence). V was shortened by 0 bases and J by 8 bases, with 16 bases between the two germline ends. The CDR3 loop spans 15 amino acids. As DNA, the CDR3 is TGCAGTGCTAGAGACTCAGACCATATTGACGAAAAACTGTTTTTT. This gives the protein CSARDSDHIDEKLFF.

A few counts support this clonotype. The junction departs from the called germline gene at one end, perhaps through a read error. V gene TRBV7-7 combines with J gene TRBJ2-4, with 7 positions matching TRBD1. Germline lookup yields CDR1 SSHAT and CDR2 FNYEAQ (reference sequence). This CDR3 is built from 15 residues. CDR3 in DNA: TGTGCTAGCAGCGAGAAAAGGGGGCGGAAAAACATTCAGTACTTC. This sequence encodes CASSEKRGRKNIQYF.

This clonotype was counted only a few times. The V and J genes are TRBV6-5 and TRBJ2-7; the match to TRBD2 covers 9 bases. The ends lost 6 bases at V and 6 bases at J; junction bases unmatched: 12. The CDR3 is made up of 15 amino acids. Germline CDR1 MNHEY, CDR2 SVGAGI. CDR3 sequence (DNA): TGTGCCAGCAGATCTAGCGGGGAGACTACGGCCGAGCAGTACGTC. It translates to CASRSSGETTAEQYV.

V usage is TRBV24-1 and J usage is TRBJ2-7; TRBD1 matches at 7 bases. The CDR3 sequence is 18 residues long. The germline V gene encodes CDR1 KGHDR and CDR2 SFDVKD. Trimming cost V 0 bases and J 0 bases; bases outside gene matches: 10. The CDR3 reads CATSDLYVRQGSSYEQYV. The CDR3 coding sequence is TGTGCCACCAGTGATTTGTATGTCCGACAGGGCAGCTCCTACGAGCAGTACGTC.

In its sample, this clonotype was seen a few times. This sequence joins TRBV20-1 and TRBJ1-5; tentative D call: TRBD1 (6 bases). The germline CDR1 and CDR2 sequences are DFQATT and SNEGSKA (reference sequence). The CDR3 is 14 residues long. V was cut by 7 bases and J by 7 bases, with 20 bases left in between. CDR3 region: CSGITGTTGQPQHF. Here the CDR3 DNA reads TGCAGTGGAATTACAGGGACTACTGGGCAGCCCCAGCATTTT.

V and J are TRBV5-1 and TRBJ1-1, with 9 bases matching TRBD1. The CDR3 loop spans 14 amino acids. J lost 7 bases, V lost 4 bases, and 8 bases had no gene match. CDR1 and CDR2 (germline): SGHRS, YFSETQ. The CDR3 spells CASSRGQGKDEAFF. For the CDR3, the DNA is TGCGCCAGCAGCCGGGGACAGGGTAAGGATGAAGCTTTCTTT.

The chain carries TRBV29-1 and TRBJ2-5, with 7 nucleotides matching TRBD2. From germline, CDR1 is SQVTM and CDR2 ANQGSEA. This CDR3 has 11 amino acids. The V gene end was trimmed by 8 bases and the J gene end by 5 bases; junction bases not matched to a gene: 5. DNA for the CDR3: TGCAGCCTGATGGGGGGGGAGACCCAGTACTTC. Translating it yields CSLMGGETQYF.

Only a few counts were recorded for this clonotype. As DNA, the CDR3 is TGTGCCAGCGTTACAGGAGCGGACACTGAAGCTTTCTTT. This sequence encodes CASVTGADTEAFF. This chain connects TRBV6-1 to TRBJ1-1; TRBD1 is a possible D gene (5 bases). The germline V gene has CDR1 MNHNS and CDR2 SASEGT. V was cut by 8 bases and J by 3 bases, with 13 bases left in between. The CDR3 length is 13 residues.

This rearrangement joins TRBV4-1 to TRBJ2-1; D is possibly TRBD1 or TRBD2 (5 bases each). Looked up from germline, CDR1 is MGHRA and CDR2 is YSYEKL. The CDR3 spans 15 residues. V was cut by 4 bases and J by 4 bases, with 14 bases left in between. The DNA of the CDR3 is TGCGCCAGCAGCCGGGGGTCGGGCAGATACAATGAGCAGTTCTTC. This translates into CASSRGSGRYNEQFF.

The chain joins TRBV4-1 to TRBJ1-2, with 8 bases lining up with TRBD1. The germline V gene has CDR1 MGHRA and CDR2 YSYEKL. The CDR3 runs to 14 residues. V shed 5 bases, J shed 6 bases, and the junction held 8 bases outside the gene matches. CDR3: CASSATDRGHGYTF. CDR3 DNA: TGCGCCAGCAGCGCTACTGACAGGGGCCATGGCTACACCTTC.

This clonotype was picked up many times. The V call is TRBV5-4, the J call TRBJ2-7; 7 bases fit TRBD1. V gave up 0 bases and J gave up 3 bases; unmatched junction bases: 9. The germline gives CDR1 SGHNT, CDR2 YYREEE (reference sequence). The CDR3 consists of 16 residues. The CDR3 loop reads CASSLAADRRDYEQYF. The CDR3 DNA is TGTGCCAGCAGCTTGGCCGCGGACAGGCGAGACTACGAGCAGTACTTC.

This clonotype was seen a few times. The V gene is TRBV12-3 or TRBV12-4, the J gene TRBJ2-1; TRBD1 agrees at 7 bases. The CDR3 length is 11 residues. The J segment lost 15 bases and the V segment lost 4 bases, leaving 6 bases of the junction unmatched. The CDR3 spells CASSSGTVAFF. The CDR3 coding sequence is TGTGCCAGCAGTTCAGGGACAGTGGCGTTCTTC.

For the CDR3, the DNA is TGTGCCAGCAGGTTTCGGGACTCGGAGACCCAGTACTTC. This sequence encodes CASRFRDSETQYF. The J gene is TRBJ2-5, the V gene TRBV27, with D perhaps TRBD2 (6 bases). Germline CDR1 MNHEY, CDR2 SMNVEV (reference sequence). The CDR3 contains 13 residues. V lost 6 bases and J lost 5, with 13 bases in between.

This clonotype was counted a few times. This chain joins TRBV20-1 and TRBJ2-3; D not certain. Trimming cost V 0 bases and J 2 bases, with 12 bases left between them. This CDR3 region has 15 residues. Germline values: CDR1 DFQATT, CDR2 SNEGSKA (reference sequence). The CDR3 loop reads CSARDGVASTDTQYF. The CDR3 bases are TGCAGTGCTAGAGATGGGGTAGCTTCCACAGATACGCAGTATTTT.

This clonotype was seen at least ten times. The V call is TRBV20-1, the J call TRBJ1-2; TRBD1 is a possible D gene (6 bases). The CDR3 is 13 residues long. V gave up 8 bases and J gave up 4 bases, with 17 bases separating them. Germline lookup yields CDR1 DFQATT and CDR2 SNEGSKA (reference sequence). The CDR3 sequence: CSTLRQAPYGYTF. CDR3 sequence (DNA): TGCAGTACTTTACGACAGGCGCCCTATGGCTACACCTTC.